Listed here is a single T cell receptor beta chain. Trimming pared 2 bases from V and 6 bases from J, leaving 12 bases between. Germline-derived CDR1 and CDR2 are MDHEN and SYDVKM. This CDR3 has 14 residues. This entry is derived from a study of cytomegalovirus exposure and HLA in healthy donors. It was with 60 Vbeta and 13 Jbeta primers that the PCR ran. Repertoires were generated with immunoSEQ multiplex PCR, while TCRdb's copy carries only in-frame clones and drops some. The sample has about 150,000 clones; around 60% are singletons. The sequence came from a woman aged 60-75 years in good health and CMV-seropositive. J is TRBJ2-3 and V is TRBV28; maybe TRBD2 (6 bases). The sample consisted of PBMCs. CDR3 nucleotide sequence: TGTGCCAGCAGTTTACGGCGGGATGAGGATACGCAGTATTTT. Translated, it gives CASSLRRDEDTQYF.